These 23 T cell receptor beta chains were all obtained from the same sample, sequenced in a study of blood T cell repertoires in COVID-19. Produced via immunoSEQ multiplex PCR; TCRdb's table is partial and in-frame only. This table has about 87,000 clones, roughly 75% appearing once. Specimen: peripheral blood. These receptors were obtained from a woman aged 50 to 60 with acute or convalescent COVID-19.

This chain joins TRBV7-9 and TRBJ2-2; D is unclear. CDR3 size: 13 residues. Looked up from germline, CDR1 is SEHNR and CDR2 is FQNEAQ (reference sequence). Trimming shortened V by 4 bases and J by 4 bases, and 7 bases separated the two germline ends. CDR3 sequence reads: CASSYSSTGELFF. The CDR3 DNA reads as TGTGCCAGCAGCTACAGTTCCACCGGGGAGCTGTTTTTT.

This clone was observed a handful of times. The chain recombines TRBV5-4 with TRBJ2-1, with D tentatively TRBD1 (6 bases). The CDR3 runs 14 residues. Germline V gene data show CDR1 as SGHNT and CDR2 as YYREEE (reference sequence). Trimming shortened V by 4 bases and J by 6 bases, and 14 bases separated the two germline ends. The CDR3 sequence: CASSPRTDSNEQFF. Here the CDR3 DNA reads TGTGCCAGCAGCCCCAGGACAGACAGCAATGAGCAGTTCTTC.

The chain combines TRBV5-1 with TRBJ1-1, with TRBD1 as a possible D gene (5 bases). This CDR3 region has 15 residues. Germline V gene data show CDR1 as SGHRS and CDR2 as YFSETQ. The V end lost 0 bases, the J end lost 0 bases, and 9 bases lay between the germline ends. The CDR3 nucleotides read TGCGCCAGCAGCTTGGGTTCGGGGGTGAACACTGAAGCTTTCTTT. Translation: CASSLGSGVNTEAFF.

V usage is TRBV28 and J usage is TRBJ2-5; the match to TRBD1 covers 9 bases. The V gene's germline CDR1 is MDHEN and CDR2 SYDVKM. V shed 5 bases, J shed 4 bases, and the junction held 2 bases outside the gene matches. The CDR3 is 13 amino acids. CDR3 loop: CASSTGGRETQYF. In DNA, the CDR3 is TGTGCCAGCAGTACAGGGGGCAGAGAGACCCAGTACTTC.

The chain combines TRBV6-5 with TRBJ1-2, with TRBD1 matching over 7 bases. Germline lookup yields CDR1 MNHEY and CDR2 SVGAGI. The CDR3 loop spans 14 amino acids. V lost 8 bases, J lost 4 bases, and 10 bases stayed unmatched. CDR3 region: CASAETGVVYGYTF. DNA of the CDR3: TGTGCCAGCGCCGAAACAGGGGTCGTCTATGGCTACACCTTC.

This clone was counted a few times. The J gene is TRBJ1-2, the V gene TRBV6-6; 11 nucleotides match TRBD1. The germline CDR1 and CDR2 sequences are MNHNY and SVGAGI (reference sequence). The CDR3 consists of 15 residues. V shed 6 bases, J shed 5 bases, and the junction held 8 bases outside the gene matches. This CDR3 is CASSRPGQGVYGYTF. The CDR3 region has the DNA TGTGCCAGCAGCCGACCGGGACAGGGGGTTTATGGCTACACCTTC.

In DNA form, the CDR3 reads TGTGCCAGCAGTAAGATCAACAGGGTTCCCACTGAAGCTTTCTTT. Residues: CASSKINRVPTEAFF. The rearrangement links TRBV6-5 to TRBJ1-1, with D possibly matching TRBD1 (6 bases). The CDR3 extends over 15 amino acids. Germline V gene sequence: CDR1 MNHEY, CDR2 SVGAGI. V dropped 5 bases and J dropped 4 bases, with 17 bases sitting between them.

This clone was detected only a few times. This chain connects TRBV6-5 to TRBJ2-2, with 8 bases that match TRBD1. V dropped 6 bases and J dropped 4; count of bases not matched to a gene: 7. This CDR3 has 15 amino acids. CDR1 is MNHEY, CDR2 SVGAGI, per germline. CDR3: CASRTTGAGTGELFF. CDR3 nucleotides: TGTGCCAGCAGGACGACAGGGGCGGGCACCGGGGAGCTGTTTTTT.

This clone came up many times. The rearrangement joins TRBV5-4 to TRBJ2-1, with 8 bases matching TRBD2. The J segment lost 3 bases and the V segment lost 5 bases, leaving 10 bases of the junction unmatched. CDR1 is SGHNT, CDR2 YYREEE, per germline (reference sequence). The CDR3 contains 16 residues. Here the CDR3 DNA reads TGTGCCAGCAGACCCGCCGGGGGGGATAGCTACAATGAGCAGTTCTTC. Its protein product is CASRPAGGDSYNEQFF. The whole variable domain, remainder taken from reference TRBV5-4 and TRBJ2-1, is ETGVTQSPTHLIKTRGQQVTLRCSSQSGHNTVSWYQQALGQGPQFIFQYYREEENGRGNFPPRFSGLQFPNYSSELNVNALELDDSALYLCASRPAGGDSYNEQFFGPGTRLTVL.

The chain couples TRBV28 to TRBJ1-2, with 7 bases aligning to TRBD1. The CDR3 has 14 residues. Unmatched junction bases numbered 8, after V lost 5 bases and J lost 5 bases. The germline CDR1 and CDR2 sequences are MDHEN and SYDVKM. DNA for the CDR3: TGTGCCAGCAGTGCGGCAGGCAGGGGGTATGGCTACACCTTC. Amino acid sequence: CASSAAGRGYGYTF.

This chain uses TRBV2 with TRBJ1-2, with D tentatively TRBD1 (6 bases). V was pared by 2 bases and J by 4 bases, with 20 bases between. Germline loops: CDR1 SNHLY, CDR2 FYNNEI. This CDR3 is 17 amino acids long. Here the CDR3 DNA reads TGTGCCAGCAGTGAACACATGGGGGCTACAGTGTCCTATGGCTACACCTTC. Its protein is CASSEHMGATVSYGYTF.

There are a few counts of this clone. The rearrangement uses TRBV19 and TRBJ2-1, with TRBD2 as a possible D gene (6 bases). The CDR3 extends over 12 amino acids. CDR1 and CDR2 from the germline V gene are LNHDA and SQIVND (reference sequence). Trimming shortened V by 5 bases and J by 5 bases, and 7 bases separated the two germline ends. CDR3 sequence: CASSAGNNEQFF. CDR3 nucleotides: TGTGCCAGTAGTGCGGGAAACAATGAGCAGTTCTTC.

This clone has only a few counts. The chain carries TRBV7-3 and TRBJ2-3; TRBD1 might be the D (5 bases). V gave up 4 bases and J gave up 6 bases, with 11 bases separating them. The CDR3 sequence is 13 residues long. Germline loops: CDR1 SGHTA, CDR2 FQGTGA. CDR3 protein: CASSSQGRDTQYF. The CDR3 DNA sequence: TGTGCCAGCAGCTCCCAGGGTAGGGATACGCAGTATTTT. Supplemented by reference TRBV7-3 and TRBJ2-3, the full variable domain reads GAGVSQTPSNKVTEKGKYVELRCDPISGHTALYWYRQSLGQGPEFLIYFQGTGAADDSGLPNDRFFAVRPEGSVSTLKIQRTERGDSAVYLCASSSQGRDTQYFGPGTRLTVL.

This clone was picked up one time. V is TRBV28 and J is TRBJ1-2; 7 bases line up with TRBD1. The CDR3 sequence is 14 residues long. The germline gives CDR1 MDHEN, CDR2 SYDVKM. V lost 4 bases, J lost 8 bases, and 10 bases stayed unmatched. In DNA, the CDR3 is TGTGCCAGCAGTTGGAGGGCAGGGGGAGAGGGCTACACCTTC. It is translated as CASSWRAGGEGYTF.

V is TRBV5-4 and J is TRBJ2-3, with D tentatively TRBD1 (5 bases). Trimming removed 2 bases at V and 4 bases at J, with 8 bases between. Per the germline V gene, CDR1 is SGHNT and CDR2 is YYREEE (reference sequence). This CDR3 spans 13 amino acids. CDR3 sequence: CASSFQGSDTQYF. The CDR3 DNA sequence: TGTGCCAGCAGCTTCCAGGGCTCAGATACGCAGTATTTT.

The chain combines TRBV5-6 with TRBJ1-2; D is unresolved. V lost 4 bases to trimming and J lost 8 bases, with 15 bases between them. The CDR3 consists of 13 residues. Germline V gene sequence: CDR1 SGHDT, CDR2 YYEEEE. CDR3 sequence (DNA): TGTGCCAGCAGCCTCGTCCTTGGCGGGGGCTACACCTTC. Protein sequence: CASSLVLGGGYTF.

The V and J genes are TRBV7-2 and TRBJ2-1, with 12 bases lining up with TRBD2. Trimming took 4 bases from V and 8 from J; bases not matched to a gene: 9. The V gene's germline CDR1 is SGHTA and CDR2 FQGNSA. The CDR3 is 16 residues long. The CDR3 nucleotides are TGTGCCAGCAGCTCAAAGACTAGCGGGGGTATATATGAGCAGTTCTTC. Translation: CASSSKTSGGIYEQFF.

The chain's CDR3 is CASSVEDSSGETQYF. The CDR3 DNA follows: TGTGCCAGCAGCGTAGAAGATAGCAGCGGAGAGACCCAGTACTTC. The chain uses TRBV9 and TRBJ2-5; tentative D call: TRBD2 (5 bases). The V end was cut by 0 bases, the J end by 4 bases, with 13 bases between. Germline CDR1 and CDR2: SGDLS and YYNGEE. This CDR3 is built from 15 residues.

The table lists this clone with many counts. CDR3 protein: CASSVRTGGYTGELFF. For the CDR3, the DNA is TGTGCCAGTAGTGTGCGGACAGGGGGTTACACCGGGGAGCTGTTTTTT. The chain combines TRBV19 with TRBJ2-2; 10 nucleotides align to TRBD1. The V gene end was trimmed by 5 bases and the J gene end by 3 bases; junction bases not matched to a gene: 6. CDR1 is LNHDA, CDR2 SQIVND, per germline (reference sequence). This CDR3 spans 16 amino acids.

This clone was observed a handful of times. The CDR3 sequence: CASSEGRLTAGTEAFF. As DNA, the CDR3 is TGTGCCAGCAGTGAGGGCAGACTGACGGCGGGCACTGAAGCTTTCTTT. This chain joins TRBV6-1 and TRBJ1-1; D ambiguous. This CDR3 has 16 amino acids. Deletions cut 3 bases from V and 4 bases from J, with 18 bases between. CDR1 and CDR2 from the germline V gene are MNHNS and SASEGT.

V usage is TRBV15 and J usage is TRBJ2-2, with a possible D match to TRBD1 (6 bases). CDR3 size: 13 residues. V shed 3 bases and J shed 6 bases, with 8 bases lying between them. CDR1 is LNHNV and CDR2 is YYDKDF in the germline V gene (reference sequence). Written as DNA, the CDR3 is TGTGCCACCAGCAGCGAGGGGGCCGGGGAGCTGTTTTTT. Amino acid sequence: CATSSEGAGELFF.

The chain links TRBV5-1 to TRBJ1-2, with 9 bases fitting TRBD1. The V and J ends lost 4 bases and 5 bases, in that order; junction bases with no gene match: 9. CDR1 SGHRS and CDR2 YFSETQ come from the germline V gene. CDR3 length: 15 amino acids. The CDR3 DNA follows: TGCGCCAGCAGCCCCGGACAGGGGCTGATGTATGGCTACACCTTC. This codes for CASSPGQGLMYGYTF.

In this sample, this clone turned up a few times. This rearrangement joins TRBV19 to TRBJ1-2; 9 nucleotides match TRBD1. The V and J ends lost 1 base and 8 bases, in that order; junction bases with no gene match: 8. The CDR3 covers 15 residues. CDR1 LNHDA and CDR2 SQIVND come from the germline V gene (reference sequence). CDR3 residues: CASSIAGQGPRGYTF. In DNA, the CDR3 is TGTGCCAGTAGTATAGCCGGACAGGGGCCGCGAGGCTACACCTTC.